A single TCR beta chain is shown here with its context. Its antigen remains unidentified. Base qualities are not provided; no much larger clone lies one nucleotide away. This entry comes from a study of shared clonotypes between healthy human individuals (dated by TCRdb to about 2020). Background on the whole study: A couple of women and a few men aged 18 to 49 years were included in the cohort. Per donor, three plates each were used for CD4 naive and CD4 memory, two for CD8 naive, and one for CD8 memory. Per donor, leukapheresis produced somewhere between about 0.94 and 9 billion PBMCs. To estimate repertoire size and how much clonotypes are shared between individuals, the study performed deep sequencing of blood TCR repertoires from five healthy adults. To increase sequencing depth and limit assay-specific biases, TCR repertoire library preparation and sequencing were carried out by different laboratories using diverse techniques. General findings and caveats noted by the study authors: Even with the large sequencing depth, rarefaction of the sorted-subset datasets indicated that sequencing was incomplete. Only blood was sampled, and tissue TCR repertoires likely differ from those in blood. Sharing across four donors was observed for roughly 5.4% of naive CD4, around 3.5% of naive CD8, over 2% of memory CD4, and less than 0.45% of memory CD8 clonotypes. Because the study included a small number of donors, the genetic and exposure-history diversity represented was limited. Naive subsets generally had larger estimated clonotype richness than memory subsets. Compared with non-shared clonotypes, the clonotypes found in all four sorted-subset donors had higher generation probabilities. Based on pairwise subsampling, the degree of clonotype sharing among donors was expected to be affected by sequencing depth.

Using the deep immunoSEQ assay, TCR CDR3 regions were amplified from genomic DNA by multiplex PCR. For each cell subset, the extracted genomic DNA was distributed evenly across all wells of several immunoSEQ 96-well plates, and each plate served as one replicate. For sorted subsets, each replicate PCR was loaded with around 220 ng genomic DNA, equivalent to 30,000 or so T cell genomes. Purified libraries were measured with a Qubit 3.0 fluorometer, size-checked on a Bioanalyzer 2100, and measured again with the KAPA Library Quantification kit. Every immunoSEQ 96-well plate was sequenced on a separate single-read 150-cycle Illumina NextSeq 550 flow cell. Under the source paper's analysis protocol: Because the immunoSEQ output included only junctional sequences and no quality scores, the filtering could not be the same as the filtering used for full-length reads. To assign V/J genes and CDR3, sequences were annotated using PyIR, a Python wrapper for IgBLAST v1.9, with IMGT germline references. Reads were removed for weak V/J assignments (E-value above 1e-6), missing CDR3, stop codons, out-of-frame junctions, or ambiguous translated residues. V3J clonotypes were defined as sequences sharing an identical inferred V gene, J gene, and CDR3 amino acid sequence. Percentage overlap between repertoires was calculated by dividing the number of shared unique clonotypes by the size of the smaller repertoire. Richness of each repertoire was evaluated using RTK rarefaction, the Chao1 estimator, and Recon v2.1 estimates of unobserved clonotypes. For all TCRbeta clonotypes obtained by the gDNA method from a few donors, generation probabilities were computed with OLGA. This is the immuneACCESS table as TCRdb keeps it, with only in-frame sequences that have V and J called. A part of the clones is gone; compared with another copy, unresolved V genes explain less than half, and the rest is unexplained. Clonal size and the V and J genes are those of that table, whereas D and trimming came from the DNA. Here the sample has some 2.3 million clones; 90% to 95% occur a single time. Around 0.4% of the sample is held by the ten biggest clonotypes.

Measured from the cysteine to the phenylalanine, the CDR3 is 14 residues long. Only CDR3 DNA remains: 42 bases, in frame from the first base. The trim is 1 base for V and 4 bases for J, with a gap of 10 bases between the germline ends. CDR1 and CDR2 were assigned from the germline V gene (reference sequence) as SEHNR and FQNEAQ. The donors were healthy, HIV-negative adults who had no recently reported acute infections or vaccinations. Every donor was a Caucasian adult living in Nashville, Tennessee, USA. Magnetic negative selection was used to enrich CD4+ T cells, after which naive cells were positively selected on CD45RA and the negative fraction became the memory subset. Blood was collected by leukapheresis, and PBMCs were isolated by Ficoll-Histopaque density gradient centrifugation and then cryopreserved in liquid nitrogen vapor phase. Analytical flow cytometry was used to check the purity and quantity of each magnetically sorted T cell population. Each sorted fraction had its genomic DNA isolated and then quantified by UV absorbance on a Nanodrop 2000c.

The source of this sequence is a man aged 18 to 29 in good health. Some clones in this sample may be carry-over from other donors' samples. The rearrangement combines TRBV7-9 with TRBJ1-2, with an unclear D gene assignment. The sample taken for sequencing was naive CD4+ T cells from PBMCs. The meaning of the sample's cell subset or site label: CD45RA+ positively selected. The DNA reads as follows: TGTGCCAGCAGCTTAGAACCACCCGGCTATGGCTACACCTTC. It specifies CASSLEPPGYGYTF.